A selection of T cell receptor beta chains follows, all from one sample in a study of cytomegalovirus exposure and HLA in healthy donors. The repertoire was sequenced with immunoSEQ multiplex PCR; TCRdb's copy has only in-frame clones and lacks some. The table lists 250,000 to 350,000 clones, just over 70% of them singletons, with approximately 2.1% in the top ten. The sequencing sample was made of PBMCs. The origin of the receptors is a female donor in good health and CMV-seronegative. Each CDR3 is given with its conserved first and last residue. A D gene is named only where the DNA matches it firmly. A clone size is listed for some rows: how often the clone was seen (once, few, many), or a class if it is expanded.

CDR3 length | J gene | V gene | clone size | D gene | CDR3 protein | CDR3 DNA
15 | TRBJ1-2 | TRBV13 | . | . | CASSSRSVTHYGYTF | TGTGCCAGCAGCTCGCGCTCCGTTACGCACTATGGCTACACCTTC
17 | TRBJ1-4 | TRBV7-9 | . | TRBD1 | CASTADRDRVTNEKLFF | TGTGCCAGCACCGCGGACAGGGATAGGGTAACTAATGAAAAACTGTTTTTT
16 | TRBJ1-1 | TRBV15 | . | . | CATSRDPSLGATEAFF | TGTGCCACCAGCAGAGATCCGTCTCTGGGGGCCACTGAAGCTTTCTTT
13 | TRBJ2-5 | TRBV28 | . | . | CASSLEGLKTQYF | TGTGCCAGCAGTTTAGAGGGCCTCAAGACCCAGTACTTC
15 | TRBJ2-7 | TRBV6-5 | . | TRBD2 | CASSQLAGFSYEQYF | TGTGCCAGCAGTCAACTAGCGGGATTCTCCTACGAGCAGTACTTC
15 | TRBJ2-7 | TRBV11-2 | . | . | CASSPEAGLTYEQYF | TGTGCCAGCAGCCCAGAGGCGGGGTTGACCTACGAGCAGTACTTC
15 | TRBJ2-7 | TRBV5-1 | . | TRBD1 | CASSWGDRGQYEQYF | TGCGCCAGCAGCTGGGGGGACAGGGGGCAGTACGAGCAGTACTTC
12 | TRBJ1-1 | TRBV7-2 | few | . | CASSPRTAEAFF | TGTGCCAGCAGCCCCAGGACAGCTGAAGCTTTCTTT
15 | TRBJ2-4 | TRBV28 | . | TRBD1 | CASSLTGTGGNIQYF | TGTGCCAGCAGTTTGACCGGGACAGGGGGAAACATTCAGTACTTC
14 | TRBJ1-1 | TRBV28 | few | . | CASSLQGLWTEAFF | TGTGCCAGCAGTTTGCAGGGGTTATGGACTGAAGCTTTCTTT
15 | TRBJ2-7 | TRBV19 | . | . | CASSISYGSHYEQYF | TGTGCCAGTAGTATAAGTTACGGGAGTCACTACGAGCAGTACTTC
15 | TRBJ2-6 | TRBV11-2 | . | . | CASSSPNYGANVLTF | TGTGCCAGCAGCTCCCCGAACTATGGGGCCAACGTCCTGACTTTC
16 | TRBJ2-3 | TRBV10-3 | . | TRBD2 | CAISPGTSGSADTQYF | TGTGCCATCAGTCCAGGGACTAGCGGGAGCGCAGATACGCAGTATTTT
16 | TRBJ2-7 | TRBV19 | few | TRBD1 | CASSVRAGGGSYEQYF | TGTGCCAGTAGTGTCCGGGCAGGGGGCGGCTCCTACGAGCAGTACTTC
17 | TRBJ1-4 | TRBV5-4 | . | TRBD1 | CASSLFQGVSTNEKLFF | TGTGCCAGCAGCTTGTTTCAGGGGGTATCGACTAATGAAAAACTGTTTTTT
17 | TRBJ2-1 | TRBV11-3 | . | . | CASSLEEGWIATDEQFF | TGTGCCAGCAGCTTAGAAGAGGGTTGGATCGCTACCGATGAGCAGTTCTTC
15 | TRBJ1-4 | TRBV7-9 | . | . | CASSLGRGGGEKLFF | TGTGCCAGCAGCTTAGGACGAGGTGGCGGCGAAAAACTGTTTTTT
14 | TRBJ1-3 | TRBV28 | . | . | CASSLMQGGNTIYF | TGTGCCAGCAGTTTAATGCAGGGGGGAAACACCATATATTTT
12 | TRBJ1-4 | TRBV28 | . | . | CASSSNLFQLFF | TGTGCCAGCAGTTCAAACCTATTCCAACTGTTTTTT
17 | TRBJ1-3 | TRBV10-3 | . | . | CAISGQMGKRSGNTIYF | TGTGCCATCAGTGGACAGATGGGGAAGAGATCTGGAAACACCATATATTTT
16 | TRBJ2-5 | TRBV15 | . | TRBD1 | CATGRGIKGAGETQYF | TGTGCCACCGGCAGGGGCATTAAGGGGGCCGGCGAGACCCAGTACTTC
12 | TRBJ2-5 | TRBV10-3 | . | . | CASGANQETQYF | TGTGCCTCAGGGGCAAATCAAGAGACCCAGTACTTC
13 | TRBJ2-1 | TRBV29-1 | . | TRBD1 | CSLRTGVGNEQFF | TGCAGCTTGCGGACAGGGGTTGGCAATGAGCAGTTCTTC
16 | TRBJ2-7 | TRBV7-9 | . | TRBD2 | CASSLLGLAGVDEQYF | TGTGCCAGCAGCTTACTGGGACTAGCGGGAGTAGACGAGCAGTACTTC
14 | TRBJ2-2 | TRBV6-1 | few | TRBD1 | CASSAAGGTGELFF | TGTGCCAGCAGTGCTGCAGGGGGCACCGGGGAGCTGTTTTTT
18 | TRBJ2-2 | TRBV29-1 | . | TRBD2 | CSVVVASGRAMNTGELFF | TGCAGCGTTGTAGTTGCTAGCGGGAGGGCCATGAACACCGGGGAGCTGTTTTTT
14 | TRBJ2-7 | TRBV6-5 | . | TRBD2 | CASSYGAGGYEQYF | TGTGCCAGCAGTTACGGCGCGGGGGGGTACGAGCAGTACTTC
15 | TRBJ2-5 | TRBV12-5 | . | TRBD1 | CASGPGTGGYETQYF | TGTGCTAGTGGTCCCGGGACAGGGGGGTACGAGACCCAGTACTTC
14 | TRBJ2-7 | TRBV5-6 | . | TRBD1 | CASSPAGGSYEQYF | TGTGCCAGCAGCCCGGCAGGGGGCTCCTACGAGCAGTACTTC
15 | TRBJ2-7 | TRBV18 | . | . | CASSPIQRQSYEQYF | TGTGCCAGCTCACCCATCCAGCGGCAATCCTACGAGCAGTACTTC
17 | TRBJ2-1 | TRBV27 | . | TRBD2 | CASSTLGLAGTGNEQFF | TGTGCCAGCAGTACCTTGGGACTAGCGGGAACAGGGAATGAGCAGTTCTTC
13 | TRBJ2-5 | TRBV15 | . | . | CATSRALRETQYF | TGTGCCACCAGCAGGGCTCTCCGTGAGACCCAGTACTTC
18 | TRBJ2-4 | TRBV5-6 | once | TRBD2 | CASSSTGLAELAKNIQYF | TGTGCCAGCAGCTCGACGGGACTAGCGGAACTAGCCAAAAACATTCAGTACTTC
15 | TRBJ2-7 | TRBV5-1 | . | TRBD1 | CASSLTGTGGNEQYF | TGCGCCAGCAGCCTAACCGGGACAGGGGGCAACGAGCAGTACTTC
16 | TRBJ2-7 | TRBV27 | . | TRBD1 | CASSHVRIGQGDEQYF | TGTGCCAGCAGTCATGTAAGGATCGGACAGGGCGACGAGCAGTACTTC
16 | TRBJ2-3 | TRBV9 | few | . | CASSVGSSGAVDTQYF | TGTGCCAGCAGCGTGGGTTCTTCGGGTGCGGTCGATACGCAGTATTTT
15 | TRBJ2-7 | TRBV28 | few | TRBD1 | CASRTGGFSLYEQYF | TGTGCCAGCAGGACAGGGGGCTTTAGCCTCTACGAGCAGTACTTC
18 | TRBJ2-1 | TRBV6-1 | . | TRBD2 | CASSEGWTSGSKLDEQFF | TGTGCCAGCAGTGAAGGCTGGACTAGCGGATCAAAATTGGATGAGCAGTTCTTC
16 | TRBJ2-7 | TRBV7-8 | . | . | CASSLVIRGDNYEQYF | TGTGCCAGCAGCTTAGTCATCAGGGGAGACAACTACGAGCAGTACTTC
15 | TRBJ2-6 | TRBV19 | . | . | CASSPGATGANVLTF | TGTGCCAGTAGCCCTGGGGCCACTGGGGCCAACGTCCTGACTTTC
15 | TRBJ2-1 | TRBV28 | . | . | CASSSTRAQDNEQFF | TGTGCCAGCAGTTCTACCAGGGCTCAAGACAATGAGCAGTTCTTC
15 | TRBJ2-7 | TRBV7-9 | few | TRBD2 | CSSSLLREGLYEQYF | TGTTCCAGCAGCTTACTCCGGGAGGGCCTCTACGAGCAGTACTTC
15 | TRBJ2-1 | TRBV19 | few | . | CASSIQGGSYNEQFF | TGTGCCAGTAGTATACAGGGGGGCTCCTACAATGAGCAGTTCTTC
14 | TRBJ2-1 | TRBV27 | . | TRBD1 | CASSPGTGDHEQFF | TGTGCCAGCAGTCCCGGGACAGGGGATCATGAGCAGTTCTTC
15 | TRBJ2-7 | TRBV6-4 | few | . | CASSAQFGGSYEQYF | TGTGCCAGCAGCGCCCAATTCGGAGGTTCCTACGAGCAGTACTTC
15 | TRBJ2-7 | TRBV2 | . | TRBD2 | CASSEGSGGVYEQYF | TGTGCCAGCAGTGAAGGATCGGGAGGGGTCTACGAGCAGTACTTC
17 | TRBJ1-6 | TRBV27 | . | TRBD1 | CASSPPFRQGDNSPLHF | TGTGCCAGCAGCCCACCTTTCCGACAGGGCGATAATTCACCCCTCCACTTT
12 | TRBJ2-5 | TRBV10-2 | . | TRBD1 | CASRGQGETQYF | TGCGCCAGCAGAGGACAGGGAGAGACCCAGTACTTC
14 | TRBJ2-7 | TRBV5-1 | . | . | CASSFASEGYEQYF | TGCGCCAGCAGCTTTGCTAGCGAGGGGTACGAGCAGTACTTC
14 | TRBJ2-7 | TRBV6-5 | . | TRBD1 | CASSFNRGSYEQYF | TGTGCCAGCAGTTTTAACAGGGGTAGCTACGAGCAGTACTTC
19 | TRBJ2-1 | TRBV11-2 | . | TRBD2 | CASTLTAGTGRASYNEQFF | TGTGCCAGCACCCTGACGGCAGGGACCGGGAGGGCCTCCTACAATGAGCAGTTCTTC
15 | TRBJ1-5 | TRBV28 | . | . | CASSHLGQSNQPQHF | TGTGCCAGCAGCCATTTAGGACAGAGCAATCAGCCCCAGCATTTT